This paragraph covers one T cell receptor beta chain sequence. The CDR3 is 11 residues long. Germline V gene lookup returns CDR1 LGHDT and CDR2 YNNKEL (reference sequence). With V trimmed by 8 bases and J by 13 bases, 1 base remained unmatched. The entry originates in a study of blood T cell repertoires in COVID-19. For the study at large: There were acute and convalescent COVID-19 samples, and they came from the United States, Italy and Spain. From T cells, B-cell-depleted T cells, or PBMCs came the material, which was cDNA or gDNA.

In the study's own analysis: Researchers report that nucleated cell counts were estimated from reference gene primer amplification. Data came from immunoSEQ multiplex PCR; TCRdb stores just in-frame clones and leaves some out. Clone size and V and J calls were adopted from that table, with D and trimming inferred from the DNA. The sample contains approximately 250,000 clones, roughly 84% of which appear only once. The chain joins TRBV3-1 (or the pseudogene TRBV3-2) to TRBJ1-6; TRBD1 matches at 11 bases. This sequence originates from a woman aged 40 to 50 who had recovered from COVID-19. Sequenced: peripheral blood. CDR3 in amino acids: CASGTGGPLHF. In nucleotides, the CDR3 is TGTGCCAGCGGGACAGGGGGGCCCCTCCACTTT.